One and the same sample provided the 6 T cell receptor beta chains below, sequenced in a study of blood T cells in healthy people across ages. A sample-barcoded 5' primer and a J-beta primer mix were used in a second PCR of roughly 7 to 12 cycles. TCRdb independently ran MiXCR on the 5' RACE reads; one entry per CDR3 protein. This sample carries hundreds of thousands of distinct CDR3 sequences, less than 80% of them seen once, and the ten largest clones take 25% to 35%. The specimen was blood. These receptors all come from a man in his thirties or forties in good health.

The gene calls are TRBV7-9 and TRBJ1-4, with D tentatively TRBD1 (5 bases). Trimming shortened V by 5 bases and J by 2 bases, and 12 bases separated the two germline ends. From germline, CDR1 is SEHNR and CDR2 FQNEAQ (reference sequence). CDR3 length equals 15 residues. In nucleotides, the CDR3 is TGTGCCAGCAGCGAGGGACGGAGGACTAATGAAAAACTGTTTTTT. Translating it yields CASSEGRRTNEKLFF.

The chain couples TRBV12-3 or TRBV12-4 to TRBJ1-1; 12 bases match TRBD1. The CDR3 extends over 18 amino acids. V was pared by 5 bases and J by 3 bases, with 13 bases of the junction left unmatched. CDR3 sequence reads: CASSGLPGQGASDTEAFF. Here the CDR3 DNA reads TGTGCCAGCAGTGGACTGCCGGGACAGGGGGCGAGTGACACTGAAGCTTTCTTT.

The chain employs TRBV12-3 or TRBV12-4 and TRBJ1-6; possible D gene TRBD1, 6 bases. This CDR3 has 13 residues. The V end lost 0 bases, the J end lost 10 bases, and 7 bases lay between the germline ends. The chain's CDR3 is CASSLAQGSPLHF. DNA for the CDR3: TGTGCCAGCAGTTTAGCGCAGGGGTCACCCCTCCACTTT.

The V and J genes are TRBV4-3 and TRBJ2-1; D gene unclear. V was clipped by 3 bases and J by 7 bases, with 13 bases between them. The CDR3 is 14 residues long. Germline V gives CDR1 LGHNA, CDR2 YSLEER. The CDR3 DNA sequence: TGCGCCAGCAGCCATCGCGTAGCCTTAAATGAGCAGTTCTTC. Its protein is CASSHRVALNEQFF.

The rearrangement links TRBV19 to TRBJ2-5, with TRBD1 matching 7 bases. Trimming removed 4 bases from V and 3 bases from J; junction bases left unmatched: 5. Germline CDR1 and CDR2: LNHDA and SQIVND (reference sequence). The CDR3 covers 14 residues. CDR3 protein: CASSTVDRKETQYF. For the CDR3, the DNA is TGTGCCAGTAGTACCGTGGACAGGAAAGAGACCCAGTACTTC.

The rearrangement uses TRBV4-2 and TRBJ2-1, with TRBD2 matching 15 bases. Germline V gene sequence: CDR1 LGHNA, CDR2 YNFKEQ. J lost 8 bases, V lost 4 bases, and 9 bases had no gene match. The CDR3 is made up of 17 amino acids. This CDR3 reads CASSPQGLAGGRDEQFF. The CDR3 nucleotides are TGTGCCAGCAGCCCCCAGGGACTAGCGGGGGGAAGGGATGAGCAGTTCTTC.